This T cell receptor (beta chain) appears in the sequencing data of a study of CD8+ T cells in alopecia areata. Sorting of CD4+ and CD8+ T cells was performed on PBMCs. cDNA serving as the sequencing template came from extracted, reverse transcribed RNA. TCRdb's table, derived via immunoSEQ multiplex PCR, lists solely in-frame clones and lacks some. The sample holds about 150,000 clones; around 86% are singletons and the top ten take approximately 15%. The germline CDR1 and CDR2 sequences are MGHRA and YSYEKL. Trimming left V 5 bases short and J 1 base short, with 8 bases between. The CDR3 runs 14 residues.

The sequence derives from a human donor with alopecia areata. The material was CD8+ T cells sorted from blood, obtained at week 0. The V call is TRBV4-1, the J call TRBJ2-2; D possibly uses TRBD1 or TRBD2 (5 bases each). CDR3 sequence reads: CASSWGRNTGELFF. CDR3 bases: TGCGCCAGCAGCTGGGGACGGAACACCGGGGAGCTGTTTTTT.